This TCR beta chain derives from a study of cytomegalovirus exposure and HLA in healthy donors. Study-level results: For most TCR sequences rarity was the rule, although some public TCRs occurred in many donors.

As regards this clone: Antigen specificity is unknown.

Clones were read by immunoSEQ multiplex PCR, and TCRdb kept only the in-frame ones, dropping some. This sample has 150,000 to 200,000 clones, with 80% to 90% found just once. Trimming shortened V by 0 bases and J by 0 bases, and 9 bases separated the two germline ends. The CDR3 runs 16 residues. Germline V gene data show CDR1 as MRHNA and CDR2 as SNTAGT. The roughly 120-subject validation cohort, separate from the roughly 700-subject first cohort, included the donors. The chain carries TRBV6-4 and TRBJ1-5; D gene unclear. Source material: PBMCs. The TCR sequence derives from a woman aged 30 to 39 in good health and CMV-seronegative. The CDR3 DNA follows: TGTGCCAGCAGTGACTCCCAGGCCCCTAGCAATCAGCCCCAGCATTTT. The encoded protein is CASSDSQAPSNQPQHF.